The 32 T cell receptor beta chains below were found in one sample sequenced in a study of blood T cells in healthy people across ages. Primers used in a second PCR of about 6 to 11 cycles were a sample-barcoded 5' primer and a J-beta primer mix. MiXCR, run by TCRdb on the 5' RACE reads, gives a single entry per CDR3 protein. The data contain some 710,000 distinct CDR3 sequences, about a fifth of them singletons. The sample taken for sequencing was blood. These receptors were obtained from a man aged 65 to 85 in good health.

This clonotype was observed a few times. For the CDR3, the DNA is TGCGCCAGCAGCGCCGTCGGTGGCGTAAAAGAGACCCAGTACTTC. Translation gives CASSAVGGVKETQYF. The chain has TRBV4-3 and TRBJ2-3; D is unresolved. Gene TRBJ2-5 matches the end of the DNA better, so the J call may be wrong. Germline V lookup: CDR1 LGHNA, CDR2 YSLEER. The CDR3 totals 15 residues.

This clonotype was detected ten times or more. This rearrangement joins TRBV20-1 to TRBJ2-1; either TRBD1 or TRBD2 may supply D (5 bases each). The CDR3 is made up of 16 amino acids. The V gene lost 1 base and the J gene lost 7 bases, with 20 bases spanning the gap. Germline CDR1 reads DFQATT; CDR2 reads SNEGSKA (reference sequence). The CDR3 spells CSARAVGTTKVNEQFF. The CDR3 coding sequence is TGCAGTGCTAGAGCTGTGGGGACCACTAAGGTTAATGAGCAGTTCTTC.

V is TRBV28 and J is TRBJ2-3, with TRBD2 matching over 9 bases. Germline V gene lookup returns CDR1 MDHEN and CDR2 SYDVKM. There are 15 residues in the CDR3. After removal of 7 bases from V and 7 bases from J, the junction contained 12 bases not matched to a gene. The CDR3 region has the DNA TGTGCCAGCATCCCTCGGCGGGGGGGCGAAAATACGCAGTATTTT. It specifies CASIPRRGGENTQYF.

This clonotype was recorded once. The chain uses TRBV7-9 and TRBJ2-2; D might be TRBD2 (6 bases). V shed 5 bases and J shed 3 bases, with 22 bases lying between them. Germline CDR1 reads SEHNR; CDR2 reads FQNEAQ (reference sequence). The CDR3 extends over 18 amino acids. The CDR3 sequence: CASSHPPAGREDTGELFF. In DNA form, the CDR3 reads TGTGCCAGCAGCCATCCCCCAGCCGGGCGGGAAGACACCGGGGAGCTGTTTTTT.

This clonotype was seen repeatedly, ten times or more. This chain uses TRBV7-9 with TRBJ1-4; D may be TRBD1 (6 bases). CDR3 length: 15 residues. The V end lost 7 bases, the J end lost 5 bases, and 17 bases lay between the germline ends. Germline V lookup: CDR1 SEHNR, CDR2 FQNEAQ (reference sequence). The chain's CDR3 is CASTPGQSGNEKLFF. The CDR3 region has the DNA TGTGCCAGCACCCCTGGACAGTCGGGGAATGAAAAACTGTTTTTT.

This clonotype showed up just a few times. The V and J genes are TRBV4-3 and TRBJ1-4; a possible D gene is TRBD1 (5 bases). This CDR3 has 17 amino acids. Per the germline V gene, CDR1 is LGHNA and CDR2 is YSLEER. The V and J ends lost 0 bases and 8 bases respectively, with 19 bases between them. CDR3: CASSQDVGQGGGEKLFF. The CDR3 bases are TGCGCCAGCAGCCAAGATGTCGGCCAGGGAGGAGGGGAAAAACTGTTTTTT.

This chain links TRBV27 with TRBJ2-5; perhaps TRBD1 as D (6 bases). Germline V lookup: CDR1 MNHEY, CDR2 SMNVEV (reference sequence). This CDR3 comprises 16 residues. V lost 4 bases and J 4 bases, leaving 19 bases between the germline ends. CDR3 loop: CASSWAHLTGRETQYF. CDR3 nucleotide sequence: TGTGCCAGCAGTTGGGCGCACCTGACAGGCAGAGAGACCCAGTACTTC.

J is TRBJ2-7 and V is TRBV7-6; 10 bases fit TRBD2. The J segment lost 5 bases and the V segment lost 3 bases, leaving 10 bases of the junction unmatched. Germline V gene lookup returns CDR1 SGHVS and CDR2 FNYEAQ. CDR3 length: 16 amino acids. The CDR3 region is CASSFEGLAGVDEQYF. The CDR3 region has the DNA TGTGCCAGCAGCTTCGAGGGCCTAGCGGGAGTCGACGAGCAGTACTTC.

J is TRBJ1-2 and V is TRBV6-5, with 7 bases identical to TRBD1. V shed 5 bases, J shed 0 bases, and the junction held 6 bases outside the gene matches. Germline lookup yields CDR1 MNHEY and CDR2 SVGAGI. This CDR3 has 15 amino acids. The CDR3 protein is CASSVGGYANYGYTF. The CDR3, as DNA: TGTGCCAGCAGTGTAGGGGGCTACGCTAACTATGGCTACACCTTC.

The chain joins TRBV20-1 to TRBJ2-5, with D unresolved. Gene TRBJ2-7 matches the end of the DNA better, so the J call may be wrong. CDR1 is DFQATT and CDR2 is SNEGSKA in the germline V gene (reference sequence). The CDR3 has 13 residues. In DNA form, the CDR3 reads TGCAGTGCTCCGGGTGCCTCGAGATACGAGCAGTACTTC. Translated: CSAPGASRYEQYF.

The sample holds a few counts of this clonotype. The chain is built from TRBV28 and TRBJ2-7; D remains ambiguous. CDR3 size: 14 residues. V was cut by 3 bases and J by 4 bases, with 13 bases left in between. CDR1 is MDHEN and CDR2 is SYDVKM in the germline V gene. The CDR3 nucleotides are TGTGCCAGCAGTTTTGCCTCTTCGACTTACGAGCAGTACTTC. It encodes CASSFASSTYEQYF.

This chain connects TRBV9 to TRBJ2-1; 8 positions agree with TRBD2. V lost 0 bases and J lost 2; bases outside the gene matches: 4. The germline CDR1 and CDR2 sequences are SGDLS and YYNGEE. The CDR3 is made up of 16 amino acids. The CDR3: CASSVGIAGPYNEQFF. The CDR3 nucleotides are TGTGCCAGCAGCGTAGGGATAGCGGGACCCTACAATGAGCAGTTCTTC.

This clonotype was counted between two and nine times. The chain links TRBV10-3 to TRBJ2-7; D call uncertain. The germline CDR1 and CDR2 sequences are ENHRY and SYGVKD. The CDR3 is made up of 14 amino acids. V gave up 6 bases and J gave up 6 bases, with 18 bases separating them. The CDR3, as DNA: TGTGCCATCAGCATAGATCCGCTGACGTTCGAGCAGTACTTC. Translating it yields CAISIDPLTFEQYF.

There are many counts of this clonotype. The chain links TRBV10-3 to TRBJ1-2, with TRBD1 identical over 8 bases. The CDR3 consists of 17 residues. CDR1 and CDR2 from the germline V gene are ENHRY and SYGVKD. The V segment lost 2 bases and the J segment 7 bases; nucleotides outside the gene matches: 15. The CDR3 loop reads CAISEMGQATFYGGYTF. DNA for the CDR3: TGTGCCATCAGTGAGATGGGACAGGCCACTTTCTATGGTGGCTACACCTTC.

This chain connects TRBV5-1 to TRBJ2-1; TRBD2 agrees at 9 bases. The CDR3 contains 14 residues. Trimming took 4 bases from V and 8 from J; bases not matched to a gene: 7. Germline CDR1 SGHRS, CDR2 YFSETQ. Here the CDR3 reads CASSPPLAGHEQFF. CDR3 in DNA: TGCGCCAGCAGCCCCCCCCTAGCGGGGCATGAGCAGTTCTTC. Using reference TRBV5-1 and TRBJ2-1 for the parts outside the CDR3, the full variable domain is KAGVTQTPRYLIKTRGQQVTLSCSPISGHRSVSWYQQTPGQGLQFLFEYFSETQRNKGNFPGRFSGRQFSNSRSEMNVSTLELGDSALYLCASSPPLAGHEQFFGPGTRLTVL.

A remark on this clonotype: Sequence at one end of the junction differs from germline and may be a read error. V gene TRBV20-1 combines with J gene TRBJ2-5, with D possibly TRBD1 on 5 matching bases. The CDR3 runs 11 residues. CDR1 and CDR2 from the germline V gene are DFQATT and SNEGSKA (reference sequence). The CDR3 loop reads CSAKTEEAQYF. In nucleotides, the CDR3 is TGCAGTGCCAAGACAGAAGAGGCCCAGTACTTC.

This chain links TRBV5-1 with TRBJ1-2; D uncertain. V lost 0 bases and J lost 6, with 9 bases in between. This CDR3 spans 13 amino acids. Germline CDR1 reads SGHRS; CDR2 reads YFSETQ. In DNA form, the CDR3 reads TGCGCCAGCAGCTTGGGGATTTCGGATGGCTACACCTTC. As protein: CASSLGISDGYTF.

The V gene is TRBV6-1, the J gene TRBJ2-1; 7 bases agree with TRBD1. The germline V gene has CDR1 MNHNS and CDR2 SASEGT. With V trimmed by 3 bases and J by 5 bases, 7 bases remained unmatched. The CDR3 is 15 residues long. The CDR3 DNA reads TGTGCCAGCAGTGACAGGGGGTTCAGCCACAATGAGCAGTTCTTC. It codes for CASSDRGFSHNEQFF.

This clonotype was seen only a few times. The chain joins TRBV28 to TRBJ2-7; the match to TRBD1 covers 8 bases. Germline trimming cut 3 bases from V and 3 bases from J; bases unmatched to any gene: 10. The CDR3 is 16 residues long. Germline V gives CDR1 MDHEN, CDR2 SYDVKM. DNA for the CDR3: TGTGCCAGCAGTTTTATCGCCGGACAGGGACGCTACGAGCAGTACTTC. As protein: CASSFIAGQGRYEQYF.

This clonotype was detected a few times. The genes are TRBV5-1 and TRBJ1-1; a weak D match, TRBD1 (6 bases). Germline CDR1 is SGHRS and CDR2 is YFSETQ. The CDR3 runs to 15 residues. V dropped 8 bases and J dropped 2 bases, with 19 bases sitting between them. The CDR3, as DNA: TGCGCCAGTCTCCCTGTTGGGGGGGCCAACACTGAAGCTTTCTTT. Protein product: CASLPVGGANTEAFF.

This clonotype came up a few times. The genes are TRBV20-1 and TRBJ2-1, with 7 positions matching TRBD1. The J call may be incorrect, as the DNA end agrees better with TRBJ2-7. CDR1 is DFQATT and CDR2 is SNEGSKA in the germline V gene (reference sequence). The CDR3 runs to 14 residues. CDR3 residues: CSAIDRVSSYEQYF. CDR3 sequence (DNA): TGCAGTGCAATTGACAGGGTCAGCTCCTACGAGCAGTACTTC.

This clonotype was recorded a few times. The rearrangement joins TRBV27 to TRBJ2-1, with TRBD2 identical over 9 bases. The V gene end was trimmed by 3 bases and the J gene end by 7 bases; junction bases not matched to a gene: 7. CDR1 is MNHEY and CDR2 is SMNVEV in the germline V gene (reference sequence). This CDR3 spans 15 amino acids. DNA of the CDR3: TGTGCCAGCAGTTTTTGGCCTAGCGGGGATAATGAGCAGTTCTTC. It translates to CASSFWPSGDNEQFF.

This clonotype has a handful of counts. The V and J genes are TRBV20-1 and TRBJ2-7, with 8 bases aligning to TRBD1. This CDR3 region has 14 residues. J was trimmed by 4 bases and V by 5 bases; bases with no gene match: 10. Germline V lookup: CDR1 DFQATT, CDR2 SNEGSKA (reference sequence). The CDR3 is CSAPGQGWGYEQYF. CDR3 DNA: TGCAGTGCTCCTGGACAGGGTTGGGGGTACGAGCAGTACTTC.

This chain links TRBV19 with TRBJ2-7; a possible D gene is TRBD1 (6 bases). The CDR3 contains 13 residues. V lost 7 bases and J lost 1, with 11 bases in between. Germline V lookup: CDR1 LNHDA, CDR2 SQIVND (reference sequence). The CDR3 region is CASKLQGSYEQYF. The CDR3 region has the DNA TGTGCCAGTAAACTACAGGGTTCCTACGAGCAGTACTTC. The variable domain in full, with the rest retrieved from reference TRBV19 and TRBJ2-7, is DGGITQSPKYLFRKEGQNVTLSCEQNLNHDAMYWYRQDPGQGLRLIYYSQIVNDFQKGDIAEGYSVSREKKESFPLTVTSAQKNPTAFYLCASKLQGSYEQYFGPGTRLTVT.

This clonotype was counted a few times. CDR3 coding DNA: TGTGCCAGCAGTATTGAGCGGGATTTCAATGAGCAGTTCTTC. Translating gives CASSIERDFNEQFF. This sequence joins TRBV6-5 and TRBJ2-1, with TRBD2 identical over 7 bases. V gave up 5 bases and J gave up 6 bases; unmatched junction bases: 7. The CDR3 consists of 14 residues. Germline V gene sequence: CDR1 MNHEY, CDR2 SVGAGI.

V is TRBV3-1 and J is TRBJ2-5, with a weak D call TRBD2 (5 bases). The J call may be mistaken, given a closer DNA end match to TRBJ2-7. This CDR3 contains 13 residues. Germline assignment: CDR1 LGHDT and CDR2 YNNKEL (reference sequence). CDR3 coding DNA: TGTGCCAGCAGCCAAGAGCGGGCCTACGAGCAGTACTTC. It encodes CASSQERAYEQYF.

This chain uses TRBV12-3 or TRBV12-4 with TRBJ2-7; D is possibly TRBD1 (6 bases). Trimming removed 2 bases at V and 2 bases at J, with 10 bases between. The CDR3 is 14 amino acids. The CDR3 loop is CASSLTGPAYEQYF. Written as DNA, the CDR3 is TGTGCCAGCAGTTTAACAGGGCCAGCCTACGAGCAGTACTTC.

The rearrangement uses TRBV20-1 and TRBJ2-4; no clear D gene. The CDR3 sequence is 14 residues long. Trimming left V 0 bases short and J 6 bases short, with 12 bases between. The germline V gene encodes CDR1 DFQATT and CDR2 SNEGSKA (reference sequence). CDR3 sequence (DNA): TGCAGTGCTAGAGATGCTTCGGGCCCAAACATTCAGTACTTC. Protein: CSARDASGPNIQYF.

This clonotype has more than one count but fewer than ten. The chain combines TRBV28 with TRBJ2-5, with TRBD2 as a possible D gene (5 bases). The V gene's germline CDR1 is MDHEN and CDR2 SYDVKM. This CDR3 is 16 amino acids long. V gave up 2 bases and J gave up 1 base, with 14 bases separating them. This CDR3 is CASSLNSWAGQETQYF. The CDR3 DNA is TGTGCCAGCAGTTTAAACTCGTGGGCGGGCCAAGAGACCCAGTACTTC. Based on the CDR3 plus reference TRBV28 and TRBJ2-5, the full variable domain is DVKVTQSSRYLVKRTGEKVFLECVQDMDHENMFWYRQDPGLGLRLIYFSYDVKMKEKGDIPEGYSVSREKKERFSLILESASTNQTSMYLCASSLNSWAGQETQYFGPGTRLLVL.

This clonotype was detected once. The chain uses TRBV20-1 and TRBJ2-3; 7 bases match TRBD2. The CDR3 runs to 14 residues. Germline assignment: CDR1 DFQATT and CDR2 SNEGSKA (reference sequence). After removal of 0 bases from V and 0 bases from J, the junction contained 0 bases not matched to a gene. The DNA of the CDR3 is TGCAGTGCTAGAGAGGGAGGGAGCACAGATACGCAGTATTTT. It translates to CSAREGGSTDTQYF.

This clonotype was seen a few times. The CDR3 DNA reads as TGCAGTGCTAGCTTAGCGGGAGGGTTCGGCTCTGGGGCCAACGTCCTGACTTTC. Translated, it gives CSASLAGGFGSGANVLTF. V gene TRBV20-1 combines with J gene TRBJ2-6; the match to TRBD2 covers 11 bases. CDR1 is DFQATT, CDR2 SNEGSKA, per germline (reference sequence). V dropped 3 bases and J dropped 0; count of bases not matched to a gene: 7. The CDR3 extends over 18 amino acids.

The J gene is TRBJ2-3, the V gene TRBV25-1, with D hard to call. Germline V gene lookup returns CDR1 MGHDK and CDR2 SYGVNS. There are 12 residues in the CDR3. V lost 1 base and J 5 bases, leaving 4 bases between the germline ends. Here the CDR3 DNA reads TGTGCCAGCAGTGAATTTGGAGATACGCAGTATTTT. Translation: CASSEFGDTQYF.